This TCR beta chain appears in the sequencing data of a study of cytomegalovirus exposure and HLA in healthy donors. The PCR had 60 Vbeta and 13 Jbeta primers. The assay was immunoSEQ multiplex PCR, and TCRdb's table has in-frame clones only and misses some. The repertoire consists of tens of thousands of clones, with 65% to 85% occurring once and the leading ten covering roughly 2.2%. As concerns this clone: What it recognizes is unknown.

Regarding the study as a whole: According to reports, the classifier identified cytomegalovirus status with high specificity and sensitivity.

The sequencing sample was made of PBMCs. The TCR originated in a man younger than 30 in good health and CMV-seronegative.

The CDR3 region is CSVVRTGKNTEAFF. The CDR3 DNA follows: TGCAGCGTTGTGAGGACAGGGAAAAACACTGAAGCTTTCTTT. This chain uses TRBV29-1 with TRBJ1-1; 8 positions match TRBD1. The CDR3 loop spans 14 amino acids. Trimming took 4 bases from V and 2 from J; bases not matched to a gene: 6. Germline assignment: CDR1 SQVTM and CDR2 ANQGSEA.